The present entry profiles one TCR beta chain with its context. This sample was taken from a study of blood T cell repertoires in COVID-19. The overall study: Acute and convalescent COVID-19 samples came from the United States, Italy and Spain. T cells, B-cell-depleted T cells, or PBMCs provided the cDNA or gDNA that served as material.

V lost 5 bases, J lost 2 bases, and 13 bases lay in between. The CDR3 loop spans 14 amino acids. CDR1 is SGHTA and CDR2 is FQGTGA in the germline V gene. Original handling: Amplification of reference gene primers was used by the study to estimate nucleated cell counts. Sequenced by immunoSEQ multiplex PCR; TCRdb stores in-frame clones only, minus some. V, J and clone size were drawn from that table, and D and trimming were deduced from the DNA. The sample carries under 150,000 clones, roughly 84% recorded once. Sequencing input: peripheral blood. The TCR comes from a woman in her 70s who had recovered from COVID-19. The rearrangement uses TRBV7-3 and TRBJ2-7; possible D gene TRBD1, 6 bases. The CDR3 sequence: CASSPGTSTYEQYF. CDR3 DNA sequence: TGTGCCAGCAGCCCCGGGACATCAACCTACGAGCAGTACTTC.